One sample yielded the 14 T cell receptor beta chains listed below, sequenced in a study of T cell responses to AZD1222 COVID-19 vaccine. Method: immunoSEQ multiplex PCR; TCRdb's copy keeps in-frame clones and lacks some. The sample has over 95,000 clones; 87% are singletons. This specimen was peripheral blood, taken on day 0 of AZD1222 vaccination. The receptor source for this set is an adult in good health.

The J gene is TRBJ1-1, the V gene TRBV3-1 (or the pseudogene TRBV3-2); 7 nucleotides line up with TRBD1. Losses at the gene ends were 4 bases for V and 5 bases for J; bases not matched to a gene: 7. This CDR3 comprises 14 residues. CDR1 and CDR2 from the germline V gene are LGHDT and YNNKEL (reference sequence). CDR3 sequence: CASSPPGQSTEAFF. In nucleotides, the CDR3 is TGTGCCAGCAGCCCACCGGGACAGAGTACTGAAGCTTTCTTT.

This clone was seen a few times. The DNA for the CDR3 is TGTGCCAGCAGCCGGAAGGGACAGGGGTTGGTCTATGGCTACACCTTC. It specifies CASSRKGQGLVYGYTF. The chain links TRBV27 to TRBJ1-2; TRBD1 matches at 10 bases. Per the germline V gene, CDR1 is MNHEY and CDR2 is SMNVEV (reference sequence). V lost 6 bases, J lost 4 bases, and 11 bases stayed unmatched. This CDR3 has 16 residues.

V gene TRBV12-3 or TRBV12-4 combines with J gene TRBJ1-5; D is unclear. Trimming took off 3 bases at V and 6 bases at J, with 6 bases between the two ends. The CDR3 loop spans 12 amino acids. The CDR3 loop is CASSFNSQPQHF. The CDR3 DNA sequence: TGTGCCAGCAGTTTCAATAGTCAGCCCCAGCATTTT.

This clone was seen repeatedly, ten times or more. The rearrangement links TRBV24-1 to TRBJ2-1; D is possibly TRBD2 (6 bases). The CDR3 extends over 11 amino acids. In germline, CDR1 is KGHDR, CDR2 SFDVKD. V lost 9 bases and J 6 bases, leaving 8 bases between the germline ends. The CDR3 loop is CATGRGNEQFF. CDR3 bases: TGTGCCACCGGGCGGGGCAATGAGCAGTTCTTC.

The CDR3, as DNA: TGTGCCAGCAGTGCTACGAGACAACCTACGGGAAACACCATATATTTT. It translates to CASSATRQPTGNTIYF. The chain is built from TRBV2 and TRBJ1-3; D gene ambiguous. CDR3 length: 16 residues. Trimming cost V 4 bases and J 4 bases, with 17 bases left between them. Germline assignment: CDR1 SNHLY and CDR2 FYNNEI.

This clone appeared once. The V and J genes are TRBV30 and TRBJ1-5, with 7 bases fitting TRBD1. V was clipped by 2 bases and J by 1 base; unmatched bases: 11. The CDR3 is 17 amino acids. CDR1 is GTSNPN and CDR2 is SVGIG in the germline V gene (reference sequence). CDR3 sequence (DNA): TGTGCCTGGAGTTCCCTGACAGGGAGGGTGAGCAATCAGCCCCAGCATTTT. This sequence encodes CAWSSLTGRVSNQPQHF.

This chain joins TRBV3-1 (or the pseudogene TRBV3-2) and TRBJ1-1; tentatively, D is TRBD1 (5 bases). Trimming pared 5 bases from V and 1 base from J, leaving 11 bases between. Germline CDR1 reads LGHDT; CDR2 reads YNNKEL (reference sequence). The CDR3 runs to 14 residues. The CDR3 DNA is TGTGCCAGCAGCAACCACGGACAGAACACTGAAGCTTTCTTT. The encoded protein is CASSNHGQNTEAFF.

In this sample, this clone turned up once. This sequence joins TRBV28 and TRBJ1-1; 9 bases map to TRBD1. The V gene end was trimmed by 6 bases and the J gene end by 3 bases; junction bases not matched to a gene: 5. The CDR3 is made up of 14 amino acids. Germline V gene sequence: CDR1 MDHEN, CDR2 SYDVKM. The chain's CDR3 is CASRIQGAHTEAFF. The CDR3 coding sequence is TGTGCCAGCAGGATACAGGGGGCGCACACTGAAGCTTTCTTT.

The chain uses TRBV28 and TRBJ1-1; maybe TRBD1 (6 bases). This CDR3 spans 13 amino acids. Germline CDR1 MDHEN, CDR2 SYDVKM. V was cut by 3 bases and J by 2 bases, with 7 bases left in between. The CDR3 is CASSLDSNTEAFF. In DNA, the CDR3 is TGTGCCAGCAGTTTGGACAGCAACACTGAAGCTTTCTTT.

The chain employs TRBV28 and TRBJ1-2, with D perhaps matching TRBD1 (6 bases). The CDR3 totals 15 residues. CDR1 is MDHEN, CDR2 SYDVKM, per germline. Trimming pared 10 bases from V and 4 bases from J, leaving 22 bases between. The CDR3 protein is CATTRGDTSIYGYTF. Here the CDR3 DNA reads TGTGCCACCACAAGGGGGGACACTTCAATCTATGGCTACACCTTC.

A few counts support this clone. This chain links TRBV21-1 with TRBJ1-2; the table gives TRBD1 as D, unverified against the DNA. TRBV21-1 is reported as a pseudogene. This CDR3 is built from 13 residues. Here the CDR3 reads CASPWTGRTGYTF. CDR3 nucleotide sequence: TGTGCCAGCCCATGGACAGGGAGGACTGGCTACACCTTC.

V is TRBV28 and J is TRBJ2-7; weak D call: TRBD1 (6 bases). Trimming removed 2 bases at V and 5 bases at J, with 16 bases between. Germline V gives CDR1 MDHEN, CDR2 SYDVKM. The CDR3 contains 15 residues. This CDR3 is CASSLIQGNKHEQYF. Written as DNA, the CDR3 is TGTGCCAGCAGTTTAATACAGGGAAACAAACACGAGCAGTACTTC.

The CDR3 DNA follows: TGTGCCTGGAGCCGGGGGCGACTAGCGGGAGCCCAAGATACGCAGTATTTT. Protein: CAWSRGRLAGAQDTQYF. The rearrangement links TRBV30 to TRBJ2-3, with 12 bases matching TRBD2. J was trimmed by 5 bases and V by 3 bases; bases with no gene match: 12. Germline CDR1 and CDR2: GTSNPN and SVGIG (reference sequence). This CDR3 contains 17 residues.

The V gene is TRBV19, the J gene TRBJ1-1, with 9 bases lining up with TRBD1. The CDR3 loop spans 15 amino acids. The ends lost 6 bases at V and 5 bases at J; junction bases unmatched: 10. Per the germline V gene, CDR1 is LNHDA and CDR2 is SQIVND (reference sequence). In DNA, the CDR3 is TGTGCCAGTAGCATCACCGGGACAGGGAGAACTGAAGCTTTCTTT. This encodes CASSITGTGRTEAFF.